A single sample is the source of the 2 T cell receptor beta chains below, sequenced in a study of CD8 T cells in ankylosing spondylitis. TCRdb reanalysed the 5' RACE reads using MiXCR and keeps one entry per CDR3 protein. Among under 55,000 distinct CDR3 sequences listed, approximately 7.4% were seen once. Sequencing was performed on blood, either unsorted or a sorted T cell fraction (not recorded which). The receptors originated from a female donor with ankylosing spondylitis or in good health (not recorded which).

This clonotype was counted ten times or more. The J gene is TRBJ1-2, the V gene TRBV5-6, with D tentatively TRBD1 (5 bases). CDR1 is SGHDT and CDR2 is YYEEEE in the germline V gene. The CDR3 contains 15 residues. Trimming shortened V by 5 bases and J by 4 bases, and 18 bases separated the two germline ends. The CDR3: CASRHTGSTTYGYTF. DNA of the CDR3: TGTGCCAGCAGACATACAGGATCAACAACCTATGGCTACACCTTC.

This chain links TRBV5-2 with TRBJ2-5; the D call TRBD1 from the table was never checked on the DNA. TRBV5-2 has pseudogene status. The CDR3 has 15 residues. In DNA form, the CDR3 reads TGTGCCAGCAATTCAGAGGGGCGACCCCAAGAGACCCAGTACTTC. This translates into CASNSEGRPQETQYF.